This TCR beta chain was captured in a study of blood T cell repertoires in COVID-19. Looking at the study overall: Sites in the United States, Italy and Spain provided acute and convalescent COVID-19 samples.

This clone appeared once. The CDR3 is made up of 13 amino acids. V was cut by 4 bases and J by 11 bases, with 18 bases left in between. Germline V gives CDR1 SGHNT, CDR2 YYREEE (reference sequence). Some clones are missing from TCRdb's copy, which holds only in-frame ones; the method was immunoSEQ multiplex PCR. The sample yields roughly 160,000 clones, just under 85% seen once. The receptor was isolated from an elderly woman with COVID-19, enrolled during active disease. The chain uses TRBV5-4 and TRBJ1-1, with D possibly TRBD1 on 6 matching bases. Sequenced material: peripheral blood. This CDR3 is CASSPRGAVEAFF. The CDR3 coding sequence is TGTGCCAGCAGCCCACGGGGGGCGGTTGAGGCTTTCTTT.